The clone carrying this TCR beta chain was picked up one time. This sample is part of a study of Ad26.COV2.S vaccination and SARS-CoV-2 variants. Treatment denoted: about 20 received Ad26.COV2.S at low or high dose, single or two shots; roughly 5 received placebo; per-sample allocation not given. Sampling was done on day 63 after the first vaccine or placebo injection. From germline, CDR1 is MNHEY and CDR2 SMNVEV (reference sequence). This CDR3 is 15 amino acids long. V lost 2 bases, J lost 4 bases, and 14 bases lay in between. The method was immunoSEQ multiplex PCR; TCRdb's version includes in-frame clones alone and lacks a portion of them. Of some 640,000 clones in the sample, 89% were seen once.

Material: peripheral blood, obtained in a trial of Ad26.COV2.S vaccine versus placebo. The J gene is TRBJ1-2, the V gene TRBV27; D gene ambiguous. This TCR was recovered from a person aged 18 to 59 who received the Ad26.COV2.S COVID-19 vaccine or a placebo. The CDR3 sequence: CASSLSGVGTYGYTF. Here the CDR3 DNA reads TGTGCCAGCAGTTTAAGCGGGGTTGGTACCTATGGCTACACCTTC.